The 28 T cell receptor beta chains below come from one sample, sequenced in a study of blood T cell repertoires in COVID-19. Sequencing used immunoSEQ multiplex PCR; TCRdb keeps in-frame clones, though not all of them. This table holds about 170,000 clones, about 88% found once. Sequencing input: peripheral blood. All receptors come from a man in his fifties or sixties with acute or convalescent COVID-19.

In this sample, this clone turned up once. The V gene is TRBV5-4, the J gene TRBJ2-6; D possibly corresponds to TRBD1 (6 bases). Germline-derived CDR1 and CDR2 are SGHNT and YYREEE (reference sequence). Trimming stripped 5 bases from V and 0 bases from J, with 12 bases between. The CDR3 spans 16 residues. In DNA, the CDR3 is TGTGCCAGCAGAGGACAGATTGGCTCTGGGGCCAACGTCCTGACTTTC. It is translated as CASRGQIGSGANVLTF.

The chain uses TRBV4-1 and TRBJ1-5; 9 bases fit TRBD1. The CDR3 is 14 residues long. V lost 5 bases to trimming and J lost 6 bases; unmatched junction nucleotides: 5. CDR1 is MGHRA, CDR2 YSYEKL, per germline. Here the CDR3 reads CASSAQGASQPQHF. DNA of the CDR3: TGCGCCAGCAGCGCACAGGGGGCCTCTCAGCCCCAGCATTTT.

In the case of this clone: The sample holds other DNA sequences that translate to the same CDR3. The chain recombines TRBV12-3 or TRBV12-4 with TRBJ2-2, with TRBD1 matching 7 bases. J gave up 5 bases and V 5 bases, and 2 bases lay outside the gene matches. This CDR3 comprises 13 residues. The CDR3 protein is CASSPRGTGELFF. The CDR3 nucleotides are TGTGCCAGCAGTCCCAGGGGGACCGGGGAGCTGTTTTTT.

The V call is TRBV19, the J call TRBJ1-2; tentative D call: TRBD1 (6 bases). The CDR3 is 15 amino acids. V dropped 7 bases and J dropped 1 base, with 16 bases sitting between them. Germline lookup yields CDR1 LNHDA and CDR2 SQIVND (reference sequence). The CDR3 spells CASTMRTASNYGYTF. The CDR3 nucleotides read TGTGCCAGTACCATGCGGACAGCTAGTAACTATGGCTACACCTTC.

This sequence joins TRBV5-1 and TRBJ1-2; D is possibly TRBD1 (5 bases). This CDR3 region has 13 residues. Deletions cut 4 bases from V and 4 bases from J, with 11 bases between. Germline CDR1 is SGHRS and CDR2 is YFSETQ. The CDR3: CASSRGQAYGYTF. The CDR3 nucleotides read TGCGCCAGCAGCCGCGGACAAGCCTATGGCTACACCTTC.

The rearrangement links TRBV7-2 to TRBJ2-3; D possibly corresponds to TRBD1 (6 bases). The CDR3 runs 14 residues. The V and J ends lost 5 bases and 1 base respectively, with 10 bases between them. Per germline, CDR1 SGHTA and CDR2 FQGNSA. CDR3 region: CASSPRTGTDTQYF. The CDR3 DNA is TGTGCCAGCAGCCCGAGGACAGGCACAGATACGCAGTATTTT.

This clone has ten or more counts. This chain's CDR3 is CASSLSGRAGETQYF. CDR3 bases: TGTGCCAGCAGTCTTAGCGGGAGGGCCGGGGAGACCCAGTACTTC. The V gene is TRBV5-6, the J gene TRBJ2-5; TRBD2 agrees at 11 bases. Germline values: CDR1 SGHDT, CDR2 YYEEEE. The CDR3 runs to 15 residues. V trimming: 5 bases; J trimming: 5 bases; junction bases outside the gene matches: 8.

The V call is TRBV9, the J call TRBJ2-5, with D unclear. In germline, CDR1 is SGDLS, CDR2 YYNGEE. V was pared by 1 base and J by 4 bases, with 11 bases between. This CDR3 has 14 amino acids. CDR3 protein: CASSVTRFAETQYF. CDR3 sequence (DNA): TGTGCCAGCAGCGTAACGCGGTTCGCAGAGACCCAGTACTTC.

This chain connects TRBV29-1 to TRBJ2-7; TRBD2 matches 11 bases. CDR1 and CDR2 from the germline V gene are SQVTM and ANQGSEA. Losses at the gene ends were 6 bases for V and 2 bases for J; bases not matched to a gene: 6. The CDR3 length is 14 residues. CDR3 bases: TGCAGCGTCATACTAGCGGGGGACGCCTACGAGCAGTACTTC. It translates to CSVILAGDAYEQYF.

Points on this clone: An end of the junction differs from the germline gene, which may be a read error. The chain links TRBV4-2 to TRBJ1-1; D possibly corresponds to TRBD1 (6 bases). CDR1 and CDR2 (germline): LGHNA, YNFKEQ. This CDR3 contains 16 residues. CDR3 residues: CASSQDPQGMNTEAFF. The CDR3 coding sequence is TGTGCCAGCAGCCAAGATCCCCAGGGGATGAATACTGAAGCTTTCTTT.

V usage is TRBV11-3 and J usage is TRBJ1-1; 9 bases line up with TRBD1. Germline V gene data show CDR1 as SGHNT and CDR2 as YENEEA. CDR3 length: 15 residues. V shed 5 bases, J shed 1 base, and the junction held 5 bases outside the gene matches. CDR3 nucleotides: TGTGCCAGCAGCCCCTGGACAGGGGAGAACACTGAAGCTTTCTTT. The encoded protein is CASSPWTGENTEAFF.

The V call is TRBV10-3, the J call TRBJ1-5; unclear D gene. V lost 6 bases and J 1 base, leaving 7 bases between the germline ends. CDR3 length: 13 amino acids. Germline-derived CDR1 and CDR2 are ENHRY and SYGVKD. This CDR3 reads CAISGESNQPQHF. Written as DNA, the CDR3 is TGTGCCATCAGCGGGGAGAGCAATCAGCCCCAGCATTTT.

The chain carries TRBV6-5 and TRBJ1-1; weak D call: TRBD1 (5 bases). The CDR3 is 15 residues long. The germline V gene encodes CDR1 MNHEY and CDR2 SVGAGI. V was clipped by 8 bases and J by 1 base, with 17 bases between them. CDR3 region: CASHGVGGKNTEAFF. DNA of the CDR3: TGTGCCAGCCACGGGGTGGGGGGTAAGAACACTGAAGCTTTCTTT.

The chain has TRBV21-1 and TRBJ1-3; the table's TRBD1 call for D was not verified on the DNA. TRBV21-1 is termed a pseudogene. CDR3 size: 15 residues. DNA for the CDR3: TGTGCCAGCAGCAACTCCGGGACAGGGGGAAACACCATATATTTT. Translating gives CASSNSGTGGNTIYF.

The chain couples TRBV9 to TRBJ1-4; D is possibly TRBD1 (6 bases). Germline CDR1 reads SGDLS; CDR2 reads YYNGEE. V lost 4 bases to trimming and J lost 8 bases, with 18 bases between them. The CDR3 spans 15 residues. The CDR3 nucleotides are TGTGCCAGCAGCCCCTGGGACACCCGCGGGGAAAAACTGTTTTTT. This gives the protein CASSPWDTRGEKLFF.

This CDR3 reads CASSQGRLAGGRADTQYF. CDR3 in DNA: TGCGCCAGCAGCCAAGGGCGACTAGCGGGAGGCCGGGCAGATACGCAGTATTTT. This chain joins TRBV4-3 and TRBJ2-3; 13 bases are shared with TRBD2. There are 18 residues in the CDR3. Germline CDR1 is LGHNA and CDR2 is YSLEER. J lost 4 bases, V lost 1 base, and 8 bases had no gene match.

This clone was counted a single time. The chain carries TRBV6-6 and TRBJ1-2; 8 bases line up with TRBD1. The J segment lost 2 bases and the V segment lost 5 bases, leaving 22 bases of the junction unmatched. This CDR3 contains 20 residues. CDR1 and CDR2 (germline): MNHNY, SVGAGI (reference sequence). In DNA form, the CDR3 reads TGTGCCAGCAGTCCTCTCGGGAGCGGACAGGGCGTCGTCGGCAACTATGGCTACACCTTC. It yields the protein CASSPLGSGQGVVGNYGYTF.

V and J are TRBV2 and TRBJ2-3; 11 bases are shared with TRBD2. The CDR3 totals 15 residues. Germline V gene lookup returns CDR1 SNHLY and CDR2 FYNNEI. Trimming cost V 2 bases and J 6 bases; bases outside gene matches: 4. CDR3 region: CASSEQLAGADTQYF. The CDR3 region has the DNA TGTGCCAGCAGTGAACAACTAGCGGGGGCGGATACGCAGTATTTT.

The CDR3 sequence is CASSTDSAGELFF. As DNA, the CDR3 is TGTGCCAGCTCAACGGACTCGGCCGGGGAGCTGTTTTTT. V gene TRBV18 combines with J gene TRBJ2-2; weak D call: TRBD2 (5 bases). V was clipped by 5 bases and J by 6 bases, with 10 bases between them. The germline CDR1 and CDR2 sequences are KGHSH and LQKENI. This CDR3 contains 13 residues.

This clone was seen ten or more times. This chain uses TRBV6-1 with TRBJ2-7; 9 nucleotides line up with TRBD1. The CDR3 totals 15 residues. V shed 0 bases and J 4 bases; nucleotides not matched to a gene: 4. Germline CDR1 MNHNS, CDR2 SASEGT. The CDR3 DNA sequence: TGTGCCAGCAGTGAAGCGCACAGGGGGCCGTACGAGCAGTACTTC. Amino acids: CASSEAHRGPYEQYF.

This chain uses TRBV5-1 with TRBJ2-7; 15 bases are a match to TRBD2. J lost 5 bases, V lost 0 bases, and 3 bases had no gene match. The CDR3 consists of 16 residues. The germline V gene has CDR1 SGHRS and CDR2 YFSETQ. CDR3 sequence (DNA): TGCGCCAGCAGCTTGGATGGACTAGCGGGAGGGAACGAGCAGTACTTC. Amino acids: CASSLDGLAGGNEQYF.

This clone was seen just once. The rearrangement links TRBV28 to TRBJ1-2; 7 positions agree with TRBD1. Germline V gene sequence: CDR1 MDHEN, CDR2 SYDVKM. The V gene end was trimmed by 5 bases and the J gene end by 1 base; junction bases not matched to a gene: 13. The length of the CDR3 is 17 residues. The DNA for the CDR3 is TGTGCCAGCAGTGTCACCCCGGGACAGCCTGATAACTATGGCTACACCTTC. This codes for CASSVTPGQPDNYGYTF.

The rearrangement links TRBV3-1 (or the pseudogene TRBV3-2) to TRBJ1-4, with 8 nucleotides matching TRBD1. V was pared by 5 bases and J by 7 bases, with 9 bases of the junction left unmatched. Germline V lookup: CDR1 LGHDT, CDR2 YNNKEL (reference sequence). This CDR3 has 15 residues. The CDR3 protein is CASSGYTGGREKLFF. The CDR3 DNA is TGTGCCAGCAGCGGATATACAGGGGGTCGTGAAAAACTGTTTTTT.

This clone was seen once. The gene calls are TRBV30 and TRBJ1-3, with D tentatively TRBD1 (5 bases). Trimming removed 5 bases at V and 0 bases at J, with 11 bases between. Germline CDR1 reads GTSNPN; CDR2 reads SVGIG (reference sequence). The CDR3 is 14 residues long. The CDR3 coding sequence is TGTGCCTGGGCTCTCGGGGGCTCTGGAAACACCATATATTTT. The encoded protein is CAWALGGSGNTIYF. The full variable domain, completed using reference TRBV30 and TRBJ1-3, is SQTIHQWPATLVQPVGSPLSLECTVEGTSNPNLYWYRQAAGRGLQLLFYSVGIGQISSEVPQNLSASRPQDRQFILSSKKLLLSDSGFYLCAWALGGSGNTIYFGEGSWLTVV.

The V call is TRBV7-7, the J call TRBJ2-3, with 10 nucleotides matching TRBD1. The trim removed 6 bases at V and 3 bases at J, leaving 6 bases unmatched. Germline V lookup: CDR1 SSHAT, CDR2 FNYEAQ (reference sequence). The CDR3 is 15 amino acids. The CDR3 DNA reads TGTGCCAGCAGTCTCTCGGACAGGGGGACAGATACGCAGTATTTT. Its protein is CASSLSDRGTDTQYF.

The gene calls are TRBV9 and TRBJ1-1, with TRBD1 matching 11 bases. V shed 4 bases, J shed 6 bases, and the junction held 5 bases outside the gene matches. This CDR3 is 14 amino acids long. CDR1 and CDR2 (germline): SGDLS, YYNGEE. CDR3 bases: TGTGCCAGCAGCTTCGGACAGGGGGCCTCTGAAGCTTTCTTT. It translates to CASSFGQGASEAFF.

The CDR3 nucleotides read TGTGCCAGCAGCTCACGTGGCAGGAATTATAGCAATCAGCCCCAGCATTTT. Amino acids: CASSSRGRNYSNQPQHF. This sequence joins TRBV7-2 and TRBJ1-5; unclear D gene. The CDR3 is made up of 17 amino acids. The V gene lost 4 bases and the J gene lost 0 bases, with 16 bases spanning the gap. Germline CDR1 SGHTA, CDR2 FQGNSA.

The chain joins TRBV10-3 to TRBJ2-5; D unclear. The CDR3 runs 16 residues. The germline gives CDR1 ENHRY, CDR2 SYGVKD. V dropped 3 bases and J dropped 4 bases, with 18 bases sitting between them. This CDR3 is CAISDPQHGARETQYF. CDR3 nucleotides: TGTGCCATCAGTGACCCCCAACACGGCGCTAGAGAGACCCAGTACTTC.